This entry concerns a single TCR beta chain. What it binds is unknown. These data are taken from a study of T cell responses to AZD1222 COVID-19 vaccine. In germline, CDR1 is WSHSY, CDR2 SAAADI. The CDR3 is 15 amino acids. V lost 7 bases, J lost 3 bases, and 15 bases lay in between. Repertoires were generated with immunoSEQ multiplex PCR, while TCRdb's copy carries only in-frame clones and drops some. The sample yields some 28,000 clones, roughly 78% seen once. Regarding the study as a whole: White British ancestry dominated among donors, who included more females, and clonal diversity was possibly underestimated. After the peak T cell response, and only then, were repertoires sampled.

The chain uses TRBV10-2 and TRBJ1-4; possibly TRBD1 for D (5 bases). The sequence was obtained from an adult in good health. The sequences come from peripheral blood, collected on day 0 of AZD1222 vaccination. The CDR3 protein is CASNSRDGPNEKLFF. Here the CDR3 DNA reads TGCGCCAGCAATTCCCGGGACGGTCCTAATGAAAAACTGTTTTTT.